This T cell receptor (beta chain) was observed in a study of shared clonotypes between healthy human individuals. When replicate PCRs were run on sorted subsets, they used 200 to 250 ng DNA, some 29,000 T cell genomes. Authors' data handling: Filtering differed for immunoSEQ, which gave only junction sequences without quality scores. TCRdb's table, derived via immunoSEQ multiplex PCR, lists solely in-frame clones and lacks some. The V and J calls and clone size are taken from that table; D and trimming were inferred from the DNA. The repertoire includes around 510,000 clones, more than 95% of them detected once, and 0.064% sits in the top ten. Details on this clone: Its antigen is not identified.

CDR1 is SGHAT and CDR2 is FQNNGV in the germline V gene. V lost 5 bases and J lost 5; bases outside the gene matches: 6. The CDR3 length is 14 residues. Whole-study findings and limits: Richness estimates generally favored naive over memory subsets. Generation probabilities of non-shared clonotypes were lower (relative to those shared by all four donors).

The source is a woman in her twenties or thirties in good health. The material sequenced was naive CD4+ T cells sorted from blood. Described subset: CD45RA+ positively selected. This sequence joins TRBV11-2 and TRBJ2-7, with 10 bases matching TRBD2. The CDR3 DNA reads as TGTGCCAGCAGCAGTGAGCGGGAGGGCGACGAGCAGTACTTC. Translating it yields CASSSEREGDEQYF.